The sequence of this TCR beta chain was determined in a study of human T cells and chemical hapten exposure. TCRdb reprocessed the 5' RACE reads with MiXCR, giving one entry per CDR3 protein. This sample yields around 100,000 distinct CDR3 sequences, of which approximately 20% are seen a single time; roughly 2.8% belongs to the top ten. The CDR3 is 14 residues long. Germline CDR1 and CDR2: MDHEN and SYDVKM. V dropped 6 bases and J dropped 6; count of bases not matched to a gene: 6. A few counts support this clonotype. As yet, its antigen is unknown. The study, taken as a whole, reports: TCRs exceeding a frequency of 1 in 1000 stayed unchanged under DPC sensitization.

Unfractionated whole blood yielded the extracted total RNA. The source of this sequence is a human donor in good health. The chain couples TRBV28 to TRBJ1-5; 9 positions match TRBD1. CDR3 DNA sequence: TGTGCCAGCAGGGGACAGGGCGGTGGTCAGCCCCAGCATTTT. Its translation: CASRGQGGGQPQHF.